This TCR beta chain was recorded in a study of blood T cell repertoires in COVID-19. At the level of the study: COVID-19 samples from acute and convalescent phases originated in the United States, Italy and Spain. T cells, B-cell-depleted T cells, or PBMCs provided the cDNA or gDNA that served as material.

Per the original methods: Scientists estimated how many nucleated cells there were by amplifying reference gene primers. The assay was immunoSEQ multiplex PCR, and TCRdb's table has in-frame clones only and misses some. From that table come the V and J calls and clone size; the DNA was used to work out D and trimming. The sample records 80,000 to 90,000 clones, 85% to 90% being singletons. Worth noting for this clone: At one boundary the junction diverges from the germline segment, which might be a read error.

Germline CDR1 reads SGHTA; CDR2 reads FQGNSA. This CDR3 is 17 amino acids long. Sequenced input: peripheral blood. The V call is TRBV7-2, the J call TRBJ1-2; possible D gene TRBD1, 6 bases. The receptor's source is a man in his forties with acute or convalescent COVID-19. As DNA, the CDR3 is TGTGCCAGCAGCTTAGAAGTGACAGGAGCCCTTTTCTATAGCTACACCTTC. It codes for CASSLEVTGALFYSYTF.